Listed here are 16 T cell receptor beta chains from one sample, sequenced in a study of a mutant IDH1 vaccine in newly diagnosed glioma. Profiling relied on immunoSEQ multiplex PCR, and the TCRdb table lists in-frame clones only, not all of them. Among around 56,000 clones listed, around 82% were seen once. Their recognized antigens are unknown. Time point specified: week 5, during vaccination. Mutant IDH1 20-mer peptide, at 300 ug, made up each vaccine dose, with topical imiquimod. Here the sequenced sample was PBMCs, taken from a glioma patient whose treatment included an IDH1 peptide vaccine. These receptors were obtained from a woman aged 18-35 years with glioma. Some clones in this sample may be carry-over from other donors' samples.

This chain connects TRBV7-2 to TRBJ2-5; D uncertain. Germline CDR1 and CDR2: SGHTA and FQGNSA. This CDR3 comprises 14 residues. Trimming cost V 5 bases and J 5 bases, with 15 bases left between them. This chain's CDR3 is CASSLGPQAETQYF. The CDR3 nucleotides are TGTGCCAGCAGCCTTGGGCCCCAGGCGGAGACCCAGTACTTC.

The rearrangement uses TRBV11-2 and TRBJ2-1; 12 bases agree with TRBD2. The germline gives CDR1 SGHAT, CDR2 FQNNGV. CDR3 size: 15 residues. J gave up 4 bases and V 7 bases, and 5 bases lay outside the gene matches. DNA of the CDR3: TGTGCCAGCACCCTGGGACTAGCGGGTTACAATGAGCAGTTCTTC. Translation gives CASTLGLAGYNEQFF.

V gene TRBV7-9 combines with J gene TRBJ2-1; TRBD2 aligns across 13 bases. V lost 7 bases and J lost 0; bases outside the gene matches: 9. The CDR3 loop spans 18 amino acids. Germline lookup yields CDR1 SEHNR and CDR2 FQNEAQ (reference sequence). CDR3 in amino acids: CASTRGLAGRSSYNEQFF. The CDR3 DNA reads TGTGCCAGCACCCGGGGACTAGCGGGGCGCAGCTCCTACAATGAGCAGTTCTTC.

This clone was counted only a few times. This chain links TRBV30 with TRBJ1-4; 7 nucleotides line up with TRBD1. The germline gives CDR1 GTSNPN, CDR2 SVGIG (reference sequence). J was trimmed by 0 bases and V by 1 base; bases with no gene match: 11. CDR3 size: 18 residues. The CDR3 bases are TGTGCCTGGAGTGGTGCCGGGACAGTTGGAACAACTAATGAAAAACTGTTTTTT. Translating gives CAWSGAGTVGTTNEKLFF.

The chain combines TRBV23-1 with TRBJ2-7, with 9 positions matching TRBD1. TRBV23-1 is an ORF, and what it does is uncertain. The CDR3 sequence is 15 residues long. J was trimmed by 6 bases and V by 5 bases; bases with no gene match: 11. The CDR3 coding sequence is TGCGCCAGCAGTACGACCTGGGACAGGGTAAGCGAGCAGTACTTC. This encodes CASSTTWDRVSEQYF.

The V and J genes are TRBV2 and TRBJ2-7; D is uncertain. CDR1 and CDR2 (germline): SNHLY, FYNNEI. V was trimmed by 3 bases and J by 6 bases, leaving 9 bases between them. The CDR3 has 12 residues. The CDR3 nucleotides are TGTGCCAGCAGTGACTTCAGACTCGAGCAGTACTTC. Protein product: CASSDFRLEQYF.

This CDR3 is CASSQNRDPRGLTEAFF. CDR3 coding DNA: TGCGCCAGCAGCCAAAACCGGGACCCACGGGGGCTCACTGAAGCTTTCTTT. V gene TRBV4-3 combines with J gene TRBJ1-1, with D possibly TRBD1 on 6 matching bases. Looked up from germline, CDR1 is LGHNA and CDR2 is YSLEER. Trimming removed 2 bases at V and 4 bases at J, with 20 bases between. CDR3 length: 17 residues.

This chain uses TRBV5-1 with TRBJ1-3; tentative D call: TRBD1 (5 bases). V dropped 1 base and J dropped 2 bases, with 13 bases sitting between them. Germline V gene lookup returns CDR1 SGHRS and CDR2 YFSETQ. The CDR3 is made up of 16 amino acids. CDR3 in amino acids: CASSLHTRVTGNTIYF. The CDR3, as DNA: TGCGCCAGCAGCTTGCACACCAGGGTAACTGGAAACACCATATATTTT. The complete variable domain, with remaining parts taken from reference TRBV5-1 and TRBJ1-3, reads KAGVTQTPRYLIKTRGQQVTLSCSPISGHRSVSWYQQTPGQGLQFLFEYFSETQRNKGNFPGRFSGRQFSNSRSEMNVSTLELGDSALYLCASSLHTRVTGNTIYFGEGSWLTVV.

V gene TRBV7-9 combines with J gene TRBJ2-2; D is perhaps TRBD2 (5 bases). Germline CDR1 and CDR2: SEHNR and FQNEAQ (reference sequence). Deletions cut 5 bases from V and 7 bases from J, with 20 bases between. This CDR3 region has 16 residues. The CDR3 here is CASSIRAGPRDGELFF. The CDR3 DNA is TGTGCCAGCAGCATCCGGGCCGGTCCCCGGGACGGGGAGCTGTTTTTT.

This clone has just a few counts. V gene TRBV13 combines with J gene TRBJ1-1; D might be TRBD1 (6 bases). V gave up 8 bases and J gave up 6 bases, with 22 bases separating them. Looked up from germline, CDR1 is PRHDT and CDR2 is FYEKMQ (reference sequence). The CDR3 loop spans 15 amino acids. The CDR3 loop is CASCPQGHKNPEAFF. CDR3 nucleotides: TGTGCCAGCTGTCCCCAGGGACATAAAAACCCTGAAGCTTTCTTT.

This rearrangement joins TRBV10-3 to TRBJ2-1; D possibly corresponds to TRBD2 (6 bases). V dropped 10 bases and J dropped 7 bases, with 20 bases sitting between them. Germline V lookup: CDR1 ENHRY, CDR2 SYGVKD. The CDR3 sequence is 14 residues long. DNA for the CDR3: TGTGCCACCGTCAGGTCGGGGGATGGGAATGAGCAGTTCTTC. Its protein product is CATVRSGDGNEQFF.

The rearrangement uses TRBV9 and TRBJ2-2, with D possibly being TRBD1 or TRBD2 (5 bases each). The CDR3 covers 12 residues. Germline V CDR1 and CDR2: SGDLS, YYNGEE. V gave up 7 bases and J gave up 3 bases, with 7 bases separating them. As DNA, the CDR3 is TGTGCCAGCGGGGACCACACCGGGGAGCTGTTTTTT. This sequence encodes CASGDHTGELFF.

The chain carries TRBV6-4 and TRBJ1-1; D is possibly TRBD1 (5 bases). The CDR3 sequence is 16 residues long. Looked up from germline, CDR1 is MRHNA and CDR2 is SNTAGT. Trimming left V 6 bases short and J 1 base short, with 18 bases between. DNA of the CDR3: TGTGCCAGCAGCGTCGGGGCGGGTAGACAGAACACTGAAGCTTTCTTT. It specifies CASSVGAGRQNTEAFF.

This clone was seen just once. CDR3 region: CASSEAPPTGLAYEQYF. The CDR3 region has the DNA TGTGCCAGCAGTGAAGCGCCTCCAACAGGTCTGGCCTACGAGCAGTACTTC. The V and J genes are TRBV6-1 and TRBJ2-7, with a tentative D call TRBD1 (5 bases). This CDR3 is 17 amino acids long. Germline V gene data show CDR1 as MNHNS and CDR2 as SASEGT. Trimming left V 0 bases short and J 2 bases short, with 17 bases between.

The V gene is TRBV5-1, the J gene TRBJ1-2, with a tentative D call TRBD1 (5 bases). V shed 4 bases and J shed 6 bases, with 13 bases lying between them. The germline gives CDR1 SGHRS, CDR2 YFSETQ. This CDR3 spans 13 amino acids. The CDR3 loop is CASSRIGGNGYTF. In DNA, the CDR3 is TGCGCCAGCAGCCGAATCGGGGGGAATGGCTACACCTTC. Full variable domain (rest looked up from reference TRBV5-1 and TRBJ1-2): KAGVTQTPRYLIKTRGQQVTLSCSPISGHRSVSWYQQTPGQGLQFLFEYFSETQRNKGNFPGRFSGRQFSNSRSEMNVSTLELGDSALYLCASSRIGGNGYTFGSGTRLTVV.

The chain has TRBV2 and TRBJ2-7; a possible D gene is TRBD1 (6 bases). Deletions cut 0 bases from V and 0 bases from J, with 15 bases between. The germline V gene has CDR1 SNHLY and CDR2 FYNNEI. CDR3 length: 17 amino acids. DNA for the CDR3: TGTGCCAGCAGTGAAGCGTGGGGGCGAGCGAACTCCTACGAGCAGTACTTC. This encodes CASSEAWGRANSYEQYF.